Shown below are 13 T cell receptor beta chains from a single sample sequenced in a study of blood T cells in healthy people across ages. Next came a second PCR, run for about 7 to 12 cycles, which used a sample-barcoded 5' primer along with a J-beta primer mix. TCRdb re-called the 5' RACE reads with MiXCR, one entry per CDR3 protein. The sample has around 800,000 distinct CDR3 sequences; approximately 24% are singletons. This same sample was also taken into another study, of T cells of mothers and their children.

The specimen sequenced was blood. All receptors derive from a boy under 18 in good health.

V gene TRBV29-1 combines with J gene TRBJ2-3; the match to TRBD1 covers 10 bases. V lost 6 bases and J lost 7; bases outside the gene matches: 10. Per germline, CDR1 SQVTM and CDR2 ANQGSEA. This CDR3 has 14 residues. CDR3 DNA: TGCAGCGTCCGAGGGACAGGGGCGGCAAATACGCAGTATTTT. It encodes CSVRGTGAANTQYF.

This clonotype was seen a handful of times. This rearrangement joins TRBV4-2 to TRBJ2-2, with D uncertain. The CDR3 loop spans 11 amino acids. Germline V lookup: CDR1 LGHNA, CDR2 YNFKEQ. V lost 0 bases, J lost 13 bases, and 6 bases lay in between. CDR3 bases: TGTGCCAGCAGCCAAGACAAGGGGCTGTTTTTT. Translating gives CASSQDKGLFF.

The sample holds a few counts of this clonotype. The chain uses TRBV4-2 and TRBJ1-1, with 8 bases that match TRBD1. The germline gives CDR1 LGHNA, CDR2 YNFKEQ. The CDR3 is 15 residues long. V gave up 0 bases and J gave up 6 bases; unmatched junction bases: 6. The CDR3 sequence is CASSQDKDRVAEAFF. CDR3 DNA sequence: TGTGCCAGCAGCCAAGATAAGGACAGGGTGGCTGAAGCTTTCTTT.

This clonotype was detected only a few times. The rearrangement uses TRBV2 and TRBJ1-4; 8 bases map to TRBD1. There are 16 residues in the CDR3. Per the germline V gene, CDR1 is SNHLY and CDR2 is FYNNEI. Trimming removed 5 bases from V and 3 bases from J; junction bases left unmatched: 8. CDR3 sequence: CASSPPRDRSNEKLFF. The CDR3 nucleotides read TGTGCCAGCAGTCCACCTAGGGACAGGTCTAATGAAAAACTGTTTTTT.

The chain employs TRBV5-5 and TRBJ2-4, with 9 bases aligning to TRBD1. Losses at the gene ends were 2 bases for V and 8 bases for J; bases not matched to a gene: 5. The V gene's germline CDR1 is SGHKS and CDR2 YYEKEE (reference sequence). The CDR3 is made up of 14 amino acids. This CDR3 is CASSFGQGYDIQYF. The CDR3 DNA reads as TGTGCCAGCAGCTTTGGACAGGGGTACGACATTCAGTACTTC.

This clonotype was seen more than once but under ten times. A read error may account for a junction end that differs from germline. This sequence joins TRBV5-1 and TRBJ2-3; D is undetermined. This CDR3 is 12 amino acids long. Germline-derived CDR1 and CDR2 are SGHRS and YFSETQ. CDR3 amino acids: CASSLYMDTQCF. The CDR3 region has the DNA TGCGCCAGCAGCTTGTACATGGATACGCAGTGTTTT.

This clonotype was detected only a few times. V is TRBV12-3 or TRBV12-4 and J is TRBJ2-7; 7 nucleotides align to TRBD1. V trimming: 3 bases; J trimming: 4 bases; junction bases outside the gene matches: 6. The CDR3 runs 14 residues. CDR3 loop: CASSFTGVGYEQYF. The DNA for the CDR3 is TGTGCCAGCAGTTTTACAGGGGTGGGTTACGAGCAGTACTTC.

There are a few counts of this clonotype. The gene calls are TRBV27 and TRBJ2-5; 9 nucleotides agree with TRBD2. The CDR3 is 17 residues long. Germline V gives CDR1 MNHEY, CDR2 SMNVEV (reference sequence). The junction had 16 bases not matched to a gene; V was cut back by 6 bases and J by 5 bases. CDR3 protein: CASSQIRSAGGRETQYF. The CDR3 region has the DNA TGTGCCAGCAGCCAGATTCGTTCGGCGGGGGGGCGGGAGACCCAGTACTTC.

In its sample, this clonotype was seen a few times. This rearrangement joins TRBV5-1 to TRBJ2-2; D gene ambiguous. CDR1 is SGHRS, CDR2 YFSETQ, per germline. Trimming took 2 bases from V and 3 from J, leaving 11 bases between them. The CDR3 has 15 residues. The CDR3 region is CASSLKVSDTGELFF. The CDR3 nucleotides read TGCGCCAGCAGCTTAAAGGTTTCGGACACCGGGGAGCTGTTTTTT.

The chain uses TRBV7-2 and TRBJ1-2, with 8 bases fitting TRBD1. J gave up 13 bases and V 2 bases, and 9 bases lay outside the gene matches. The CDR3 spans 13 residues. CDR1 is SGHTA, CDR2 FQGNSA, per germline. CDR3 sequence (DNA): TGTGCCAGCAGCTTAAGCGGACAGGGAACCCTCACCTTC. Its translation: CASSLSGQGTLTF.

This clonotype was picked up a small number of times. A read error may produce the germline difference seen at one junction end. The chain employs TRBV30 and TRBJ2-7, with 7 bases aligning to TRBD2. Germline loops: CDR1 GTSNPN, CDR2 SVGIG (reference sequence). There are 12 residues in the CDR3. The CDR3 is CAWSTRDGRGDF. CDR3 DNA: TGTGCCTGGAGTACCCGGGACGGCCGGGGGGACTTC.

Concerning this clonotype itself: The junction shows a germline mismatch at one end, possibly a read error. The V call is TRBV9, the J call TRBJ1-2, with D possibly TRBD1 on 5 matching bases. The CDR3 length is 14 residues. Germline V gene sequence: CDR1 SGDLS, CDR2 YYNGEE. CDR3 in amino acids: CASSVGEGGDGYTF. The DNA for the CDR3 is TGTGCCAGTAGCGTCGGGGAAGGAGGGGATGGCTACACCTTC. Based on the CDR3 plus reference TRBV9 and TRBJ1-2, the full variable domain is DSGVTQTPKHLITATGQRVTLRCSPRSGDLSVYWYQQSLDQGLQFLIQYYNGEERAKGNILERFSAQQFPDLHSELNLSSLELGDSALYFCASSVGEGGDGYTFGSGTRLTVV.

V and J are TRBV4-3 and TRBJ2-1; TRBD2 aligns across 7 bases. The CDR3 spans 18 residues. V was pared by 2 bases and J by 0 bases, with 10 bases of the junction left unmatched. CDR1 is LGHNA and CDR2 is YSLEER in the germline V gene. The CDR3 loop is CASSQRGGGAPSYNEQFF. The CDR3 region has the DNA TGCGCCAGCAGCCAAAGAGGCGGGGGAGCCCCCTCCTACAATGAGCAGTTCTTC.